Each of the 27 T cell receptor beta chains below was sequenced from the same sample in a study (dated by TCRdb to between 2015 and 2016). Library construction relied on RT-PCR. Sequenced on an Illumina MiSeq. TCRdb reanalyzed the raw reads on its own, using fastp at Q25 for trimming and MiXCR for clone calling, and kept in-frame beta chains. Entries are consolidated by CDR3 protein sequence, retaining the most common genes and DNA. This sample lists 550,000 to 750,000 distinct CDR3 sequences; approximately 15% were detected once. 3.6% of the sample rests with the top ten. Sequenced sample: memory CD4+ T cells from blood. These receptors were obtained from a female donor in good health, serving as a healthy control.

This clonotype was detected ten times or more. The V gene is TRBV11-2, the J gene TRBJ1-5; D is ambiguous. Germline CDR1 reads SGHAT; CDR2 reads FQNNGV. Deletions cut 5 bases from V and 5 bases from J, with 13 bases between. CDR3 length: 14 amino acids. The CDR3, as DNA: TGTGCCAGCAGCAAGGACGGAACTTATCAGCCCCAGCATTTT. Protein sequence: CASSKDGTYQPQHF.

The table lists this clonotype with many counts. The V and J genes are TRBV12-3 or TRBV12-4 and TRBJ2-7; D is unresolved. V lost 4 bases, J lost 6 bases, and 7 bases lay in between. CDR3 length equals 11 residues. The CDR3 sequence: CASSSGIEQYF. The CDR3 DNA follows: TGTGCCAGCAGTTCAGGTATCGAGCAGTACTTC.

This chain connects TRBV30 to TRBJ2-3; D is possibly TRBD1 or TRBD2 (5 bases each). Per the germline V gene, CDR1 is GTSNPN and CDR2 is SVGIG (reference sequence). Between the trimmed V and J ends, which lost 0 bases and 6 bases, there was a span of 13 bases. CDR3 length equals 14 residues. Here the CDR3 DNA reads TGTGCCTGGAGTGTGGGGGATGCCTCGGATACGCAGTATTTT. Translated, it gives CAWSVGDASDTQYF.

This clonotype was recorded a few times. CDR3 region: CSARGQGARSTEAFF. Written as DNA, the CDR3 is TGCAGTGCTAGGGGACAGGGGGCGCGGAGCACTGAAGCTTTCTTT. This rearrangement joins TRBV20-1 to TRBJ1-1; 12 bases match TRBD1. The CDR3 sequence is 15 residues long. The J segment lost 4 bases and the V segment lost 3 bases, leaving 6 bases of the junction unmatched. Germline lookup yields CDR1 DFQATT and CDR2 SNEGSKA (reference sequence).

The CDR3 reads CASPEGPGNTIYF. CDR3 DNA: TGTGCCAGCCCGGAGGGGCCTGGAAACACCATATATTTT. This sequence joins TRBV7-9 and TRBJ1-3; TRBD1 is a possible D gene (5 bases). The germline CDR1 and CDR2 sequences are SEHNR and FQNEAQ (reference sequence). The CDR3 is made up of 13 amino acids. Trimming took off 8 bases at V and 2 bases at J, with 10 bases between the two ends.

The chain recombines TRBV7-9 with TRBJ2-1; 9 bases are shared with TRBD2. Germline values: CDR1 SEHNR, CDR2 FQNEAQ (reference sequence). The length of the CDR3 is 16 residues. V dropped 5 bases and J dropped 6; count of bases not matched to a gene: 11. CDR3 loop: CASSPSPREGRNEQFF. The CDR3 DNA reads as TGTGCCAGCAGCCCCAGTCCGCGGGAGGGCCGCAATGAGCAGTTCTTC.

V usage is TRBV29-1 and J usage is TRBJ2-5; D gene unclear. From germline, CDR1 is SQVTM and CDR2 ANQGSEA. V was shortened by 4 bases and J by 0 bases, with 6 bases between the two germline ends. The CDR3 runs to 12 residues. The CDR3, as DNA: TGCAGCGTTGTTTTATACCAAGAGACCCAGTACTTC. Translation gives CSVVLYQETQYF.

This chain connects TRBV5-5 to TRBJ2-5; D is unclear. This CDR3 comprises 13 residues. The germline V and J ends were trimmed by 0 bases and 10 bases, with 13 bases remaining between them. CDR1 and CDR2 from the germline V gene are SGHKS and YYEKEE (reference sequence). The CDR3 bases are TGTGCCAGCAGCTTGGCGCTTGTGGAAGGCCAGTACTTC. Amino acid sequence: CASSLALVEGQYF.

This sequence joins TRBV12-3 or TRBV12-4 and TRBJ1-2, with 8 nucleotides matching TRBD1. The CDR3 runs 17 residues. The V and J ends lost 2 bases and 4 bases, in that order; junction bases with no gene match: 12. In DNA, the CDR3 is TGTGCCAGCAGTTTATCGGGACAGGTACTCATCGGCTATGGCTACACCTTC. Translated, it gives CASSLSGQVLIGYGYTF.

This clonotype was seen a few times. The chain combines TRBV12-3 or TRBV12-4 with TRBJ2-5; 7 positions match TRBD2. V shed 8 bases, J shed 1 base, and the junction held 7 bases outside the gene matches. The CDR3 consists of 14 residues. CDR3 sequence: CASPRWGGQETQYF. DNA for the CDR3: TGTGCCAGCCCCCGGTGGGGGGGCCAAGAGACCCAGTACTTC.

The rearrangement uses TRBV24-1 and TRBJ2-1; no reliable D call. The CDR3 spans 14 residues. V dropped 3 bases and J dropped 5 bases, with 10 bases sitting between them. Germline V gene lookup returns CDR1 KGHDR and CDR2 SFDVKD. CDR3 region: CATSDQGRNNEQFF. CDR3 DNA: TGTGCCACCAGTGATCAAGGACGTAACAATGAGCAGTTCTTC.

In its sample, this clonotype was seen many times. The chain links TRBV5-1 to TRBJ1-5, with no clear D. The CDR3 contains 15 residues. Trimming took 0 bases from V and 4 from J, leaving 11 bases between them. CDR1 SGHRS and CDR2 YFSETQ come from the germline V gene. For the CDR3, the DNA is TGCGCCAGCAGCTTGGGGCAGTTCAGGAATCAGCCCCAGCATTTT. Its translation: CASSLGQFRNQPQHF.

The chain links TRBV12-3 or TRBV12-4 to TRBJ1-2; D uncertain. The CDR3 is made up of 16 amino acids. Trimming took 5 bases from V and 5 from J, leaving 21 bases between them. CDR3 protein: CASSPVGSTRGYGYTF. The CDR3 nucleotides read TGTGCCAGCAGTCCCGTCGGGTCTACCCGCGGGTATGGCTACACCTTC.

This clonotype has at least ten counts. This rearrangement joins TRBV9 to TRBJ2-7; D is uncertain. Germline lookup yields CDR1 SGDLS and CDR2 YYNGEE. This CDR3 has 14 amino acids. The V end was cut by 0 bases, the J end by 6 bases, with 13 bases between. The CDR3 DNA sequence: TGTGCCAGCAGCGTAGCTCGGACGTCTGGCGAGCAGTACTTC. It yields the protein CASSVARTSGEQYF.

This clonotype was recorded a few times. The chain combines TRBV4-1 with TRBJ1-2; the D gene is possibly TRBD1 (6 bases). This CDR3 spans 15 amino acids. Trimming shortened V by 3 bases and J by 2 bases, and 13 bases separated the two germline ends. In germline, CDR1 is MGHRA, CDR2 YSYEKL. CDR3 region: CASSHDRTRNYGYTF. Written as DNA, the CDR3 is TGCGCCAGCAGCCACGACAGGACGAGAAACTATGGCTACACCTTC.

V and J are TRBV19 and TRBJ1-5, with D possibly being TRBD1 (5 bases). From germline, CDR1 is LNHDA and CDR2 SQIVND (reference sequence). The CDR3 consists of 16 residues. With 5 bases removed from V and 0 bases from J, the gap between germline ends came to 14 bases. This CDR3 reads CASSSPPGYSNQPQHF. CDR3 in DNA: TGTGCCAGTAGTTCGCCCCCAGGGTATAGCAATCAGCCCCAGCATTTT.

The genes are TRBV6-6 and TRBJ2-7; 9 nucleotides align to TRBD2. The CDR3 is 15 residues long. The ends lost 6 bases at V and 1 base at J; junction bases unmatched: 7. CDR1 is MNHNY, CDR2 SVGAGI, per germline (reference sequence). For the CDR3, the DNA is TGTGCCAGCAGAAGGGGAGCGGGAGGTTCCTACGAGCAGTACTTC. This translates into CASRRGAGGSYEQYF.

This clonotype was counted ten times or more. This chain uses TRBV5-1 with TRBJ2-7; TRBD1 aligns across 8 bases. Per the germline V gene, CDR1 is SGHRS and CDR2 is YFSETQ. The CDR3 sequence is 14 residues long. V lost 4 bases and J lost 1; bases outside the gene matches: 4. CDR3 sequence reads: CASSGTGLSYEQYF. The CDR3 nucleotides are TGCGCCAGCAGCGGGACAGGCCTATCCTACGAGCAGTACTTC.

This rearrangement joins TRBV4-3 to TRBJ1-2, with D perhaps TRBD1 (5 bases). The CDR3 is 15 amino acids. Per the germline V gene, CDR1 is LGHNA and CDR2 is YSLEER. Trimming removed 0 bases from V and 4 bases from J, with 12 bases in between. The CDR3 sequence is CASSQDNEGTYGYTF. The CDR3 DNA reads as TGCGCCAGCAGCCAAGATAACGAGGGGACCTATGGCTACACCTTC.

This clonotype came up a few times. V is TRBV29-1 and J is TRBJ2-5; D is unclear. Deletions cut 5 bases from V and 5 bases from J, with 15 bases between. Germline V gene data show CDR1 as SQVTM and CDR2 as ANQGSEA. The CDR3 spans 13 residues. In DNA, the CDR3 is TGCAGCGTTAGCAGGAATCTTGGTGAGACCCAGTACTTC. It yields the protein CSVSRNLGETQYF.

This clonotype was counted ten times or more. The V call is TRBV20-1, the J call TRBJ1-5; D is unclear. The V gene's germline CDR1 is DFQATT and CDR2 SNEGSKA (reference sequence). V gave up 4 bases and J gave up 0 bases, with 16 bases separating them. The CDR3 contains 16 residues. The CDR3 here is CSATSVPAYSNQPQHF. The DNA of the CDR3 is TGCAGTGCTACCTCCGTTCCTGCTTATAGCAATCAGCCCCAGCATTTT.

The chain couples TRBV27 to TRBJ2-7; D is uncertain. The V end lost 5 bases, the J end lost 0 bases, and 8 bases lay between the germline ends. The CDR3 consists of 13 residues. The germline V gene encodes CDR1 MNHEY and CDR2 SMNVEV (reference sequence). This CDR3 reads CASSVTSSYEQYF. The CDR3 region has the DNA TGTGCCAGCAGTGTCACAAGCTCCTACGAGCAGTACTTC.

This clonotype has more than one count but fewer than ten. V gene TRBV12-3 or TRBV12-4 combines with J gene TRBJ2-1; no definite D call. Trimming cost V 3 bases and J 6 bases, with 9 bases left between them. This CDR3 spans 13 amino acids. This CDR3 is CASSLSLANEQFF. DNA for the CDR3: TGTGCCAGCAGTTTGAGCTTAGCCAATGAGCAGTTCTTC.

This clonotype has a handful of counts. The CDR3 here is CASSYSMVGVSEQYF. The CDR3 nucleotides are TGTGCCAGCAGTTACTCGATGGTGGGGGTAAGCGAGCAGTACTTC. This chain links TRBV6-2 or TRBV6-3 with TRBJ2-7, with D possibly called TRBD1 or TRBD2 (5 bases each). Between the trimmed V and J ends, which lost 0 bases and 6 bases, there was a span of 15 bases. The CDR3 runs 15 residues. Germline V CDR1 and CDR2: MNHEY, SVGEGT.

This clonotype was counted a few times. This chain joins TRBV7-6 and TRBJ2-1, with D uncertain. Germline V gene data show CDR1 as SGHVS and CDR2 as FNYEAQ. Trimming cost V 5 bases and J 4 bases, with 18 bases left between them. The CDR3 is 16 amino acids. CDR3 amino acids: CASSPAGQPDYNEQFF. The DNA of the CDR3 is TGTGCCAGCAGCCCAGCTGGGCAGCCGGATTACAATGAGCAGTTCTTC.

In its sample, this clonotype was seen a few times. The V and J genes are TRBV18 and TRBJ1-1; a weak D match, TRBD1 (6 bases). Trimming took off 6 bases at V and 4 bases at J, with 15 bases between the two ends. This CDR3 is 14 amino acids long. Per germline, CDR1 KGHSH and CDR2 LQKENI. The CDR3 loop is CASSTDSLGTEAFF. In DNA form, the CDR3 reads TGTGCCAGCTCGACGGACAGTTTGGGCACTGAAGCTTTCTTT.

This clonotype has at least ten counts. This sequence joins TRBV7-2 and TRBJ2-5; D possibly corresponds to TRBD2 (6 bases). This CDR3 spans 15 amino acids. Trimming took 4 bases from V and 2 from J, leaving 14 bases between them. CDR1 and CDR2 (germline): SGHTA, FQGNSA. The CDR3 sequence is CASSYKHGGQETQYF. The CDR3 coding sequence is TGTGCCAGCAGCTACAAGCACGGGGGACAAGAGACCCAGTACTTC.